This TCR beta chain stems from a study of cytomegalovirus exposure and HLA in healthy donors. The CDR3 loop spans 15 amino acids. Germline assignment: CDR1 MNHNS and CDR2 SASEGT. With 2 bases removed from V and 2 bases from J, the gap between germline ends came to 10 bases. Data came from immunoSEQ multiplex PCR; TCRdb stores just in-frame clones and leaves some out. The sample lists tens of thousands of clones, about 92% occurring once. This sequence was found in a man between 18 and 35 years old in good health and CMV-seronegative. J is TRBJ1-5 and V is TRBV6-1, with a weak D call TRBD1 (6 bases). The specimen was PBMCs. Here the CDR3 DNA reads TGTGCCAGCAGTGAACAAAGGACAGGCAATCAGCCCCAGCATTTT. This translates into CASSEQRTGNQPQHF.